Here is one T cell receptor (beta chain) with its context. The CDR3 loop spans 15 amino acids. The V end was cut by 0 bases, the J end by 2 bases, with 9 bases between. The germline gives CDR1 SGHTS, CDR2 YDEGEE. This sample was taken from a study of blood T cell repertoires in COVID-19. Study as a whole: T cells, B-cell-depleted T cells, or PBMCs provided the cDNA or gDNA that served as material.

Participants' own reports of clinical history determined their cohort assignment. In the 2 weeks before study entry, exposed participants met a COVID-19 case, which was PCR-confirmed or clinician-diagnosed. The authors' processing: Scientists estimated how many nucleated cells there were by amplifying reference gene primers. Produced via immunoSEQ multiplex PCR; TCRdb's table is partial and in-frame only. From that table come the V and J calls and clone size; the DNA was used to work out D and trimming. The table shows about 270,000 clones, with approximately 90% occurring only once. This rearrangement joins TRBV5-8 to TRBJ2-1; D uncertain. This TCR was sampled from a man in his forties who had been exposed to COVID-19. The material sequenced was PBMCs or T cells enriched from blood (not recorded which). This CDR3 reads CASSLAGSAYNEQFF. CDR3 DNA: TGTGCCAGCAGCTTGGCCGGGTCTGCCTACAATGAGCAGTTCTTC.